Listed below are T cell receptor beta chains from one sample, sequenced in a study of T-cell memory formation after mild COVID-19. TCRdb itself ran the 5' RACE reads through MiXCR, one entry per CDR3 protein. The table records a few hundred thousand distinct CDR3 sequences, approximately 9% of them present only once. The specimen sequenced was PBMCs or a T cell subset sorted from them (not recorded which). These TCRs come from a man between 18 and 35 years old who had mild COVID-19 (a few samples of this study predate the infection). Cell type and time point are not known. Both conserved end residues are part of each CDR3. A D gene is named only where the DNA matches it firmly. Rows may omit the clone size; those that give it use once, few, many or a size class.

size: few; V: TRBV11-3; J: TRBJ2-3; D: -; CDR3: CASSGGGQIEDTQYF; DNA: TGTGCCAGCAGCGGCGGAGGGCAGATCGAGGATACGCAGTATTTT
size: medium-sized; V: TRBV20-1; J: TRBJ1-2; D: -; CDR3: CSADDSYGYTF; DNA: TGCAGTGCTGACGACAGCTATGGCTACACCTTC
size: few; V: TRBV19; J: TRBJ1-6; D: -; CDR3: CASGREWIRDNSPLHF; DNA: TGTGCCAGTGGCCGAGAGTGGATACGGGATAATTCACCCCTCCACTTT
size: few; V: TRBV7-2; J: TRBJ2-1; D: -; CDR3: CASSLAGTPKQFF; DNA: TGTGCCAGCAGCTTAGCCGGGACTCCAAAGCAGTTCTTC
size: -; V: TRBV15; J: TRBJ2-3; D: -; CDR3: CATSHRGTDTQYF; DNA: TGTGCCACCAGCCATCGGGGCACAGATACGCAGTATTTT
size: -; V: TRBV12-5; J: TRBJ2-1; D: -; CDR3: CASGPDTHNEQFF; DNA: TGTGCTAGTGGTCCAGACACACACAATGAGCAGTTCTTC
size: -; V: TRBV2; J: TRBJ2-5; D: -; CDR3: CASNRGAGETQYF; DNA: TGTGCCAGCAATAGGGGTGCCGGAGAGACCCAGTACTTC
size: few; V: TRBV5-8; J: TRBJ1-4; D: -; CDR3: CASSSQGIWGEKLFF; DNA: TGTGCCAGCAGCTCTCAGGGGATATGGGGTGAAAAACTGTTTTTT
size: many; V: TRBV4-1; J: TRBJ2-7; D: TRBD1; CDR3: CASSRGQGASYEQYF; DNA: TGCGCCAGCAGCCGGGGACAGGGGGCGTCCTACGAGCAGTACTTC
size: -; V: TRBV29-1; J: TRBJ2-1; D: -; CDR3: CSVEIGGPYNEQFF; DNA: TGCAGCGTCGAAATAGGGGGGCCCTACAATGAGCAGTTCTTC
size: few; V: TRBV4-1; J: TRBJ1-1; D: -; CDR3: CASSQDRGLGAFF; DNA: TGCGCCAGCAGCCAAGATAGGGGCCTTGGGGCTTTCTTT
size: -; V: TRBV4-3; J: TRBJ2-2; D: TRBD2; CDR3: CASSPELVRGGLGELFF; DNA: TGCGCCAGCAGCCCAGAACTGGTCCGGGGGGGCCTCGGGGAGCTGTTTTTT
size: few; V: TRBV18; J: TRBJ1-2; D: -; CDR3: CASSPREDYGYTF; DNA: TGTGCCAGCTCACCGCGGGAGGACTATGGCTACACCTTC
size: many; V: TRBV7-2; J: TRBJ1-2; D: -; CDR3: CASSPRQPTSGYTF; DNA: TGTGCCAGCAGCCCCAGACAGCCTACTTCCGGCTACACCTTC
size: many; V: TRBV28; J: TRBJ1-1; D: -; CDR3: CASSSGRNTEAFF; DNA: TGTGCCAGCAGTTCGGGGCGGAACACTGAAGCTTTCTTT
size: -; V: TRBV20-1; J: TRBJ1-5; D: -; CDR3: CSARLGFQPQHF; DNA: TGCAGTGCTAGGTTGGGGTTTCAGCCCCAGCATTTT
size: few; V: TRBV20-1; J: TRBJ2-3; D: -; CDR3: CSAKMGDTQYF; DNA: TGCAGTGCAAAGATGGGAGATACGCAGTATTTT
size: many; V: TRBV12-3/TRBV12-4; J: TRBJ2-2; D: TRBD1; CDR3: CASRTGRTGELFF; DNA: TGTGCCAGCAGGACAGGGCGGACCGGGGAGCTGTTTTTT
size: few; V: TRBV5-1; J: TRBJ1-1; D: -; CDR3: CASSLLVILGVNTEAFF; DNA: TGCGCCAGCAGCTTGTTAGTAATCTTGGGAGTGAACACTGAAGCTTTCTTT
size: few; V: TRBV7-3; J: TRBJ2-5; D: -; CDR3: CASSHVTETGLSVGETQYF; DNA: TGTGCCAGCAGCCACGTAACCGAGACCGGGCTCAGCGTCGGAGAGACCCAGTACTTC
size: -; V: TRBV18; J: TRBJ1-1; D: -; CDR3: CASSPPAGMNTEALF; DNA: TGTGCCAGCTCACCACCGGCAGGTATGAACACTGAAGCTTTATTT
size: many; V: TRBV7-3; J: TRBJ2-1; D: TRBD1; CDR3: CASSLDRGGYNEQFF; DNA: TGTGCCAGCAGCTTAGACAGGGGAGGCTACAATGAGCAGTTCTTC
size: many; V: TRBV7-2; J: TRBJ2-3; D: TRBD2; CDR3: CASSLSGGDWTDTQYF; DNA: TGTGCCAGCAGCTTATCGGGGGGGGACTGGACAGATACGCAGTATTTT
size: -; V: TRBV28; J: TRBJ2-6; D: -; CDR3: CASSLTRTSTGANVLTF; DNA: TGTGCCAGCAGTTTAACCCGCACTAGTACCGGGGCCAACGTCCTGACTTTC
size: many; V: TRBV5-4; J: TRBJ2-1; D: -; CDR3: CASSLDLTSYNEQFF; DNA: TGTGCCAGCAGCTTGGACTTGACCTCCTACAATGAGCAGTTCTTC
size: -; V: TRBV6-2/TRBV6-3; J: TRBJ1-5; D: -; CDR3: CASSYFKQPQHF; DNA: TGTGCCAGCAGTTACTTTAAACAGCCCCAGCATTTT
size: few; V: TRBV7-2; J: TRBJ2-1; D: TRBD2; CDR3: CASSLLAGVLFF; DNA: TGTGCCAGCAGCTTACTAGCGGGGGTACTGTTCTTC